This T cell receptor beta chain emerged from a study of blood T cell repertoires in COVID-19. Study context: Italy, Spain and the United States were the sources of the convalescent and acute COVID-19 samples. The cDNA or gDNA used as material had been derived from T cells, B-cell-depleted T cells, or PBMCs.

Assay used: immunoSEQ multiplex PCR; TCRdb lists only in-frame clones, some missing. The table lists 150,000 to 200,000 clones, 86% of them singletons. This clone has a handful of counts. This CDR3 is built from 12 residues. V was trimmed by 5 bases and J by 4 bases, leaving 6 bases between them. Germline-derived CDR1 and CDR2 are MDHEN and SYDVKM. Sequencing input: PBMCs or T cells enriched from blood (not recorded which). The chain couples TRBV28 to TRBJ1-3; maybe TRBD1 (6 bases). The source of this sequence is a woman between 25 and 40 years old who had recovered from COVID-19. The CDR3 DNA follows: TGTGCCAGCAGTGGACAGGGAAACACCATATATTTT. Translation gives CASSGQGNTIYF.